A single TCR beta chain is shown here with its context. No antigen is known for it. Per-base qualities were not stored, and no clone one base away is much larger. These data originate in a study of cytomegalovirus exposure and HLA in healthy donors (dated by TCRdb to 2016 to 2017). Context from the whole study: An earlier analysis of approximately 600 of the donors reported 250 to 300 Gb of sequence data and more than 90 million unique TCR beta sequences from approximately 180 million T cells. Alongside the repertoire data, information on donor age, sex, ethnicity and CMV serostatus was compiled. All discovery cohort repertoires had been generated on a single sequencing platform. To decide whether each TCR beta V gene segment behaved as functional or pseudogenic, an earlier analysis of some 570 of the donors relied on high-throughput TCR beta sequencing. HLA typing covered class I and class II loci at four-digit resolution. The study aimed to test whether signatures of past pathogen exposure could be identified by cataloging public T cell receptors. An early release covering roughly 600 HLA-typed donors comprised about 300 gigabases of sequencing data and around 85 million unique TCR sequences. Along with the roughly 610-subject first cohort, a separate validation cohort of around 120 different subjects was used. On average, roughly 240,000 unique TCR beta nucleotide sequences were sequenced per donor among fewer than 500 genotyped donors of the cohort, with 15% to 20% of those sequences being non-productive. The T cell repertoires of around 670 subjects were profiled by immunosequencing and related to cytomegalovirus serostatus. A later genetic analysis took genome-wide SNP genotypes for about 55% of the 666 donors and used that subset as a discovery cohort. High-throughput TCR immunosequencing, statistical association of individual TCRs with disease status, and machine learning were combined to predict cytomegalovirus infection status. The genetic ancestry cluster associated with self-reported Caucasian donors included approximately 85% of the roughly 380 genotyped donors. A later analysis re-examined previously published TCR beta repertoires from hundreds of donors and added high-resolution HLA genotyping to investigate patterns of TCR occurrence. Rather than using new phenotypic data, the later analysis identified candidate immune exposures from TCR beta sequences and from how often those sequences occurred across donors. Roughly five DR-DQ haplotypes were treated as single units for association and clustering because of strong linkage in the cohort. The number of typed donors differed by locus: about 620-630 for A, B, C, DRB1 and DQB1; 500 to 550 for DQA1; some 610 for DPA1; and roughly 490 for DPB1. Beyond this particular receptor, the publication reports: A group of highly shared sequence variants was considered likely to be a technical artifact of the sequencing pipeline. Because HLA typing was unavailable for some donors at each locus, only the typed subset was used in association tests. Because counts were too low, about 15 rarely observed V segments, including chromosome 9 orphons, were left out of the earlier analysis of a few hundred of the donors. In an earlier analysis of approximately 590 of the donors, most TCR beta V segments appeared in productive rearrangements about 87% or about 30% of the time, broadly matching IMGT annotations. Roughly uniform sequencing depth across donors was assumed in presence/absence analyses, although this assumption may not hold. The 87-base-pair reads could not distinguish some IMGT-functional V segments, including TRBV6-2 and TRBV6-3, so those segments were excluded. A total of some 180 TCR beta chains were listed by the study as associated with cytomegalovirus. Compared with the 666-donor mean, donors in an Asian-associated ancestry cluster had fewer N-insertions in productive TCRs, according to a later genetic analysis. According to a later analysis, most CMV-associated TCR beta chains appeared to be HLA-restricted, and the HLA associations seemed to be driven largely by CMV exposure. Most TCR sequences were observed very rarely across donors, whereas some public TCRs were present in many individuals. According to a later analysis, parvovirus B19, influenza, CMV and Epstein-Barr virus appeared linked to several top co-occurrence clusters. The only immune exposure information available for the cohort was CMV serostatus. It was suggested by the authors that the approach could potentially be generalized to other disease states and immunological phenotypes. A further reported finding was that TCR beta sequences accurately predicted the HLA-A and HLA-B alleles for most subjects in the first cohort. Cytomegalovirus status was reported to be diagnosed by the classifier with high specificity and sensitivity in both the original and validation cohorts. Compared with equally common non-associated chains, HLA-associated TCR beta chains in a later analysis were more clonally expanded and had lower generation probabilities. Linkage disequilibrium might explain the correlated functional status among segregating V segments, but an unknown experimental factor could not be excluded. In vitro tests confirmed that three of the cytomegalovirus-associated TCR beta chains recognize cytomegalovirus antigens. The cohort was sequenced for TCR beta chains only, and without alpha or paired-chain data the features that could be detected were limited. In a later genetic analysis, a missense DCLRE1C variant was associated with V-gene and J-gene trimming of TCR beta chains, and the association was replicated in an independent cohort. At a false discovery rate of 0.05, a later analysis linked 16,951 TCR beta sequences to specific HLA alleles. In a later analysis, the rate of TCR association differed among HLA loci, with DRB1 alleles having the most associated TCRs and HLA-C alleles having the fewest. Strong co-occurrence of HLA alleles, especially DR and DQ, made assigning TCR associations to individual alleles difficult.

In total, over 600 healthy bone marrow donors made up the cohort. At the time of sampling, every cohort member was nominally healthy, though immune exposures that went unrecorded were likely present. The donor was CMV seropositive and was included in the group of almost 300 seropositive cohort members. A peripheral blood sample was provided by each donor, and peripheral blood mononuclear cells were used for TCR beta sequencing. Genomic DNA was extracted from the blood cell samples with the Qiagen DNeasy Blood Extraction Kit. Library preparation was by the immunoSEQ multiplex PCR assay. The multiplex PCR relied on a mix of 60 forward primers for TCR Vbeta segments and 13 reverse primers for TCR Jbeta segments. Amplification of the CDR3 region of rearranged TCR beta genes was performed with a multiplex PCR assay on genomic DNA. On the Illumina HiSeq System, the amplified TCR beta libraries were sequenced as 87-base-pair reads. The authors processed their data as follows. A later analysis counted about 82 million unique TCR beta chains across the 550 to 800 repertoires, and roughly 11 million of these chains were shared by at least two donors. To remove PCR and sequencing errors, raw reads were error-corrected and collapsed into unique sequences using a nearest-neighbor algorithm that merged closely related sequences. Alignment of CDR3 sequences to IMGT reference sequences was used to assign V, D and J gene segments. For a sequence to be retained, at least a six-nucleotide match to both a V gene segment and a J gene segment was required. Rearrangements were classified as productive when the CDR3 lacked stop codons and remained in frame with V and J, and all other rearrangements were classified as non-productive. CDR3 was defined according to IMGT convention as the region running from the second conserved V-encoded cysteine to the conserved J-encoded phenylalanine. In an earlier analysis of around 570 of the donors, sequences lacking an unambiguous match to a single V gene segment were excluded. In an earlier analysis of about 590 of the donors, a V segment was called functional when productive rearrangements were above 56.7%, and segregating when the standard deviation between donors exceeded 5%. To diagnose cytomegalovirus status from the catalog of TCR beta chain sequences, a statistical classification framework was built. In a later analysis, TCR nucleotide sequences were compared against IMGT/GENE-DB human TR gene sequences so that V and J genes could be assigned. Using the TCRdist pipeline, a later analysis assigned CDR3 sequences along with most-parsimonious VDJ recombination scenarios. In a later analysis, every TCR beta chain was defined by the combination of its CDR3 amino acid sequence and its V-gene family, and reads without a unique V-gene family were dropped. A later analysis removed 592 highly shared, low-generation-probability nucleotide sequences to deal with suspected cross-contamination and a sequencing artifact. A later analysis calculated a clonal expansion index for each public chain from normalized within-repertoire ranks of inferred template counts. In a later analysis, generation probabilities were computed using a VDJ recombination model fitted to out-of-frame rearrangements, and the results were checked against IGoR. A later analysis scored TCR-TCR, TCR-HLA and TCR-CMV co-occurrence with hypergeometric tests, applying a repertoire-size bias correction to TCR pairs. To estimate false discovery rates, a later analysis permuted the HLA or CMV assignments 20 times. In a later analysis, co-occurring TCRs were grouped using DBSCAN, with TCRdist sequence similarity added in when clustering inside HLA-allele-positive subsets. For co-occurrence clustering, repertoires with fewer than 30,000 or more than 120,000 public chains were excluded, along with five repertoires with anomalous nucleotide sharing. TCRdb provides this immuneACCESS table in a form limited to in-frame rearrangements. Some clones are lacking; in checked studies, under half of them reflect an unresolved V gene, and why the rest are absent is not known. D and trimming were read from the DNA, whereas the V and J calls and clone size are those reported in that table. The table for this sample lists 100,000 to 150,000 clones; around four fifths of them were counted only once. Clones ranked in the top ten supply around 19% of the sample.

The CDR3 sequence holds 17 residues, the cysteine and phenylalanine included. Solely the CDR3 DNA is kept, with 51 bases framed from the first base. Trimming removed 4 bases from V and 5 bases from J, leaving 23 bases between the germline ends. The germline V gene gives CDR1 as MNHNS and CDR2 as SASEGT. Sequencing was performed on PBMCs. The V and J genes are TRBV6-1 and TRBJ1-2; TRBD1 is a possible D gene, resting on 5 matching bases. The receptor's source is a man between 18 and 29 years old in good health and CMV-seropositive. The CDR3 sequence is CASSGGQADMAHYGYTF. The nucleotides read TGTGCCAGCAGTGGGGGCCAAGCCGACATGGCTCATTATGGCTACACCTTC.